Listed here are 32 T cell receptor beta chains from one sample, sequenced in a study of type 1 regulatory T cells. TCRdb reprocessed the reads via MiXCR and lists one record per CDR3 protein. The data hold some 90,000 distinct CDR3 sequences, with 30% to 35% observed a single time. What was sequenced was CD4+ T cells, either the whole sample or a sorted fraction (not recorded which). All receptors come from a human donor in good health.

The rearrangement links TRBV29-1 to TRBJ2-7, with no clear D. The V end lost 4 bases, the J end lost 0 bases, and 7 bases lay between the germline ends. Germline V CDR1 and CDR2: SQVTM, ANQGSEA. The length of the CDR3 is 12 residues. The CDR3 region has the DNA TGCAGCGTTGGACACCTCTCCTACGAGCAGTACTTC. This translates into CSVGHLSYEQYF.

The chain joins TRBV11-2 to TRBJ1-1; D gene unclear. The CDR3 contains 14 residues. V lost 0 bases to trimming and J lost 4 bases, with 9 bases between them. Per the germline V gene, CDR1 is SGHAT and CDR2 is FQNNGV. The CDR3 DNA reads TGTGCCAGCAGCTTAGATCCCATGGCCACTGAAGCTTTCTTT. Its translation is CASSLDPMATEAFF.

The chain carries TRBV2 and TRBJ2-5; 10 nucleotides align to TRBD2. The CDR3 runs to 15 residues. J gave up 4 bases and V 5 bases, and 7 bases lay outside the gene matches. Germline assignment: CDR1 SNHLY and CDR2 FYNNEI. DNA for the CDR3: TGTGCCAGCAGTCGGACTAGCGGAGGGGGAGAGACCCAGTACTTC. Protein: CASSRTSGGGETQYF.

V usage is TRBV5-1 and J usage is TRBJ1-2, with a tentative D call TRBD1 (6 bases). Trimming took 3 bases from V and 4 from J, leaving 16 bases between them. CDR1 SGHRS and CDR2 YFSETQ come from the germline V gene. The CDR3 loop spans 15 amino acids. CDR3 residues: CASSSGSQQGYGYTF. DNA for the CDR3: TGCGCCAGCAGCTCTGGGTCCCAACAGGGCTATGGCTACACCTTC.

Concerning this clonotype: A read error may be the cause here, since a much bigger clone is one base away. The chain is built from TRBV9 and TRBJ2-1; 8 nucleotides align to TRBD1. This CDR3 region has 16 residues. The ends lost 2 bases at V and 6 bases at J; junction bases unmatched: 10. CDR1 is SGDLS and CDR2 is YYNGEE in the germline V gene. The CDR3 nucleotides read TGTGCCAGCAGCGTTGGAAGCCGGGACAGGATCAATGAGCAGTTCTTC. Amino acid sequence: CASSVGSRDRINEQFF. Variable domain in full (rest from reference TRBV9 and TRBJ2-1): DSGVTQTPKHLITATGQRVTLRCSPRSGDLSVYWYQQSLDQGLQFLIQYYNGEERAKGNILERFSAQQFPDLHSELNLSSLELGDSALYFCASSVGSRDRINEQFFGPGTRLTVL.

This clonotype occurred a few times. V is TRBV29-1 and J is TRBJ2-6; 9 bases are shared with TRBD1. The CDR3 contains 19 residues. Trimming at V came to 2 bases and at J to 1 base, leaving 12 bases not matched to a gene. The germline V gene has CDR1 SQVTM and CDR2 ANQGSEA. As DNA, the CDR3 is TGCAGCGTTGAAATTCGGGACAGGGATAAGGGGTCTGGGGCCAACGTCCTGACTTTC. The encoded protein is CSVEIRDRDKGSGANVLTF.

The CDR3, as DNA: TGTGCCAGCAGCCCCACGGGACAGTCTAATGAAAAACTGTTTTTT. Translated: CASSPTGQSNEKLFF. The chain recombines TRBV12-3 or TRBV12-4 with TRBJ1-4, with 7 bases identical to TRBD1. The CDR3 consists of 15 residues. Losses at the gene ends were 6 bases for V and 3 bases for J; bases not matched to a gene: 7.

This clonotype was counted between two and nine times. V gene TRBV20-1 combines with J gene TRBJ2-1; D is tentatively TRBD1 or TRBD2 (5 bases each). This CDR3 is 15 amino acids long. The V end lost 6 bases, the J end lost 6 bases, and 21 bases lay between the germline ends. Germline-derived CDR1 and CDR2 are DFQATT and SNEGSKA (reference sequence). The CDR3 sequence: CSAAGTTSGSNEQFF. CDR3 DNA sequence: TGCAGTGCAGCCGGGACGACATCGGGGTCCAATGAGCAGTTCTTC.

The CDR3 DNA is TGTGCCAGCAGCTTAGGTCCGACAATTGGAAACACCATATATTTT. This sequence encodes CASSLGPTIGNTIYF. The chain is built from TRBV7-6 and TRBJ1-3; no reliable D call. V was trimmed by 1 base and J by 3 bases, leaving 10 bases between them. CDR3 length: 15 amino acids. Per germline, CDR1 SGHVS and CDR2 FNYEAQ. The full variable domain, with the rest looked up from reference TRBV7-6 and TRBJ1-3, is GAGVSQSPRYKVTKRGQDVALRCDPISGHVSLYWYRQALGQGPEFLTYFNYEAQQDKSGLPNDRFSAERPEGSISTLTIQRTEQRDSAMYRCASSLGPTIGNTIYFGEGSWLTVV.

This clonotype came up a few times. The rearrangement links TRBV11-2 to TRBJ2-5; 12 positions match TRBD2. Germline CDR1 is SGHAT and CDR2 is FQNNGV. The ends lost 5 bases at V and 5 bases at J; junction bases unmatched: 6. The CDR3 contains 15 residues. The CDR3 DNA follows: TGTGCCAGCAGCCTGCTAGCGGGAGGGCCTGAGACCCAGTACTTC. Protein product: CASSLLAGGPETQYF.

This clonotype was seen only a few times. The rearrangement uses TRBV10-2 and TRBJ1-4; 12 nucleotides line up with TRBD1. The ends lost 6 bases at V and 4 bases at J; junction bases unmatched: 6. The CDR3 consists of 16 residues. Germline CDR1 reads WSHSY; CDR2 reads SAAADI. CDR3 in amino acids: CASRRDRGLSNEKLFF. CDR3 in DNA: TGCGCCAGCAGAAGGGACAGGGGGCTCAGTAATGAAAAACTGTTTTTT.

The chain is built from TRBV2 and TRBJ1-2; D unclear. The CDR3 totals 10 residues. From germline, CDR1 is SNHLY and CDR2 FYNNEI. The V end was cut by 4 bases, the J end by 7 bases, with 4 bases between. The CDR3 reads CASSGVGYTF. CDR3 nucleotide sequence: TGTGCCAGCAGTGGGGTTGGCTACACCTTC.

Details on this clonotype: The junction departs from germline at one end; a sequencing error may be responsible. The V call is TRBV5-1, the J call TRBJ2-2; D might be TRBD2 (5 bases). The CDR3 runs 15 residues. The germline V gene has CDR1 SGHRS and CDR2 YFSETQ. The CDR3 DNA reads TGCGCCAGCAGCTTCGGACCGAGGAACACCGGGGAGCTGTTATTT. Its protein product is CASSFGPRNTGELLF.

This clonotype was detected a few times. The chain uses TRBV3-1 and TRBJ2-1; D ambiguous. The CDR3 has 11 residues. Trimming pared 1 base from V and 9 bases from J, leaving 4 bases between. Germline CDR1 and CDR2: LGHDT and YNNKEL (reference sequence). CDR3 nucleotides: TGTGCCAGCAGCCAAGGGACTGAGCAGTTCTTC. It specifies CASSQGTEQFF.

For the CDR3, the DNA is TGTGCCAGCAGCCAAGATGTCACTAGTTTCAATGAGCAGTTCTTC. It encodes CASSQDVTSFNEQFF. V and J are TRBV14 and TRBJ2-1; D may be TRBD2 (5 bases). The CDR3 runs to 15 residues. From germline, CDR1 is SGHDN and CDR2 FVKESK. Trimming left V 0 bases short and J 6 bases short, with 12 bases between.

The chain recombines TRBV19 with TRBJ2-1; the match to TRBD2 covers 8 bases. The V and J ends lost 3 bases and 4 bases, in that order; junction bases with no gene match: 5. The CDR3 is made up of 15 amino acids. The germline V gene has CDR1 LNHDA and CDR2 SQIVND (reference sequence). CDR3 amino acids: CASSIFKREYNEQFF. The CDR3, as DNA: TGTGCCAGTAGTATCTTTAAGCGGGAGTACAATGAGCAGTTCTTC.

This clonotype occurred a few times. The rearrangement uses TRBV5-6 and TRBJ1-4; possibly TRBD1 for D (6 bases). CDR3 length: 15 residues. The germline CDR1 and CDR2 sequences are SGHDT and YYEEEE. Trimming left V 4 bases short and J 7 bases short, with 17 bases between. The CDR3 nucleotides read TGTGCCAGCAGCGCTATACAGGGAAAGGGTGAAAAACTGTTTTTT. It translates to CASSAIQGKGEKLFF.

This clonotype has a handful of counts. The chain is built from TRBV28 and TRBJ2-3; TRBD2 aligns across 13 bases. Germline CDR1 is MDHEN and CDR2 is SYDVKM. The CDR3 spans 19 residues. V shed 4 bases and J 1 base; nucleotides not matched to a gene: 11. As DNA, the CDR3 is TGTGCCAGCAGTTCCCCCGGGACTAGCGGGGCGTGGGGCACAGATACGCAGTATTTT. This sequence encodes CASSSPGTSGAWGTDTQYF.

There are a few counts of this clonotype. CDR3 sequence (DNA): TGTGCCAGCAGAATCAGTGAAAAACTGTTTTTT. It encodes CASRISEKLFF. The chain carries TRBV28 and TRBJ1-4; unclear D gene. This CDR3 region has 11 residues. Trimming cost V 6 bases and J 7 bases, with 6 bases left between them. In germline, CDR1 is MDHEN, CDR2 SYDVKM.

This clonotype was seen a handful of times. J is TRBJ1-1 and V is TRBV9; the D is unclear. Trimming pared 0 bases from V and 5 bases from J, leaving 8 bases between. Per the germline V gene, CDR1 is SGDLS and CDR2 is YYNGEE. CDR3 length: 13 amino acids. The CDR3, as DNA: TGTGCCAGCAGCGTAGTTTTGGGGACTGAAGCTTTCTTT. Translated: CASSVVLGTEAFF.

This clonotype has more than one count but fewer than ten. V is TRBV5-1 and J is TRBJ1-5, with D uncertain. V was cut by 1 base and J by 6 bases, with 5 bases left in between. Looked up from germline, CDR1 is SGHRS and CDR2 is YFSETQ. There are 12 residues in the CDR3. The CDR3 sequence is CASSLSPQPQHF. As DNA, the CDR3 is TGCGCCAGCAGCTTGTCTCCTCAGCCCCAGCATTTT.

The rearrangement uses TRBV20-1 and TRBJ2-3, with TRBD2 matching over 11 bases. The V segment lost 5 bases and the J segment 6 bases; nucleotides outside the gene matches: 13. Germline CDR1 is DFQATT and CDR2 is SNEGSKA (reference sequence). The CDR3 spans 16 residues. CDR3 sequence: CSADRTRLAGMDTQYF. CDR3 nucleotide sequence: TGCAGTGCTGACCGGACCAGACTAGCGGGAATGGATACGCAGTATTTT.

The rearrangement joins TRBV7-2 to TRBJ2-5, with D unresolved. The CDR3 is 14 amino acids. The germline V gene has CDR1 SGHTA and CDR2 FQGNSA. V lost 1 base, J lost 3 bases, and 9 bases lay in between. The DNA of the CDR3 is TGTGCCAGCAGCTTAGTAGGCAATAAAGAGACCCAGTACTTC. Translation gives CASSLVGNKETQYF.

The chain links TRBV20-1 to TRBJ1-1; D remains ambiguous. The germline CDR1 and CDR2 sequences are DFQATT and SNEGSKA (reference sequence). The length of the CDR3 is 12 residues. The germline V and J ends were trimmed by 3 bases and 1 base, with 6 bases remaining between them. This CDR3 is CSASTTNTEAFF. DNA for the CDR3: TGCAGTGCTAGCACTACGAACACTGAAGCTTTCTTT.

The chain is built from TRBV6-2 or TRBV6-3 and TRBJ2-7; D gene ambiguous. CDR1 is MNHEY, CDR2 SVGEGT, per germline. V was shortened by 6 bases and J by 0 bases, with 15 bases between the two germline ends. There are 15 residues in the CDR3. The CDR3 sequence is CASRTDGRTSYEQYF. The CDR3 nucleotides read TGTGCCAGCAGAACAGACGGCAGGACCTCCTACGAGCAGTACTTC.

This chain joins TRBV7-9 and TRBJ2-3; D is possibly TRBD1 or TRBD2 (5 bases each). V lost 2 bases and J lost 6, with 12 bases in between. Germline CDR1 is SEHNR and CDR2 is FQNEAQ (reference sequence). The CDR3 spans 14 residues. This CDR3 reads CASSLTGGGDTQYF. CDR3 bases: TGTGCCAGCAGCTTAACAGGAGGTGGGGATACGCAGTATTTT. The variable domain in full, completed from reference TRBV7-9 and TRBJ2-3, reads DTGVSQNPRHKITKRGQNVTFRCDPISEHNRLYWYRQTLGQGPEFLTYFQNEAQLEKSRLLSDRFSAERPKGSFSTLEIQRTEQGDSAMYLCASSLTGGGDTQYFGPGTRLTVL.

The rearrangement uses TRBV5-4 and TRBJ1-5; 8 positions match TRBD1. The length of the CDR3 is 15 residues. Trimming removed 0 bases from V and 4 bases from J; junction bases left unmatched: 3. Looked up from germline, CDR1 is SGHNT and CDR2 is YYREEE (reference sequence). This CDR3 reads CASSLGQGTNQPQHF. DNA for the CDR3: TGTGCCAGCAGCTTGGGACAGGGGACGAATCAGCCCCAGCATTTT.

The chain is built from TRBV5-1 and TRBJ2-1; TRBD2 matches at 12 bases. Germline V gene data show CDR1 as SGHRS and CDR2 as YFSETQ. The CDR3 has 17 amino acids. Trimming at V came to 2 bases and at J to 0 bases, leaving 3 bases not matched to a gene. CDR3: CASSFRTSGASYNEQFF. In DNA, the CDR3 is TGCGCCAGCAGCTTTCGGACTAGCGGGGCCTCCTACAATGAGCAGTTCTTC.

This clonotype appeared many times. This chain joins TRBV5-1 and TRBJ2-7; the match to TRBD2 covers 7 bases. With 4 bases clipped from V and 5 bases from J, the junction kept 18 bases outside the gene matches. The germline CDR1 and CDR2 sequences are SGHRS and YFSETQ. The CDR3 is 17 residues long. The CDR3 spells CASSHDRLGAGAHEQYF. Here the CDR3 DNA reads TGCGCCAGCAGCCACGACCGCCTCGGCGCGGGAGCACACGAGCAGTACTTC.

V is TRBV5-1 and J is TRBJ2-5; possibly TRBD2 for D (7 bases). Germline assignment: CDR1 SGHRS and CDR2 YFSETQ. This CDR3 comprises 17 residues. Deletions cut 0 bases from V and 7 bases from J, with 22 bases between. The CDR3 region has the DNA TGCGCCAGCAGCTTGGATATCGGGGGGCGGAGCAGAGGGACCCAGTACTTC. The encoded protein is CASSLDIGGRSRGTQYF.

The rearrangement joins TRBV12-3 or TRBV12-4 to TRBJ1-2, with D maybe TRBD1 (5 bases). This CDR3 comprises 16 residues. Trimming took 2 bases from V and 4 from J, leaving 17 bases between them. The CDR3 sequence: CASSLWGYRDAYGYTF. For the CDR3, the DNA is TGTGCCAGCAGTTTATGGGGGTACAGAGACGCCTATGGCTACACCTTC.

The gene calls are TRBV9 and TRBJ2-7; 8 nucleotides align to TRBD2. Trimming at V came to 0 bases and at J to 2 bases, leaving 4 bases not matched to a gene. Germline V gene data show CDR1 as SGDLS and CDR2 as YYNGEE. The CDR3 has 15 amino acids. CDR3 DNA: TGTGCCAGCAGCGTAGGACTAGCGCCTCCCTACGAGCAGTACTTC. This gives the protein CASSVGLAPPYEQYF.